Below are 12 T cell receptor beta chains sequenced from a single sample in a study of control samples from healthy donors and cancer patients. The protocol was immunoSEQ multiplex PCR, while the TCRdb copy is restricted to in-frame clones and leaves out a portion. The sample consists of tens of thousands of clones, 80% of them appearing once. The sequenced sample was blood. These receptors were collected from a man between 70 and 80 years old in good health.

The chain is built from TRBV5-5 and TRBJ1-3; tentative D call: TRBD1 (5 bases). Germline V lookup: CDR1 SGHKS, CDR2 YYEKEE (reference sequence). This CDR3 is 15 amino acids long. Trimming pared 8 bases from V and 4 bases from J, leaving 19 bases between. The CDR3 DNA reads TGTGCCAGTTTAAAGACGGCAGGGTACGGAAACACCATATATTTT. Its translation is CASLKTAGYGNTIYF.

This clone was picked up a small number of times. This rearrangement joins TRBV19 to TRBJ1-6; 9 bases map to TRBD1. This CDR3 comprises 14 residues. Germline CDR1 and CDR2: LNHDA and SQIVND (reference sequence). V lost 10 bases to trimming and J lost 7 bases; unmatched junction nucleotides: 8. The CDR3 nucleotides are TGTGCCACCACAAGGGGGACAGGGAATTCACCCCTCCACTTT. This encodes CATTRGTGNSPLHF.

This clone has a single count. V and J are TRBV5-1 and TRBJ2-3; the D is unclear. Germline assignment: CDR1 SGHRS and CDR2 YFSETQ. The CDR3 runs 18 residues. V was cut by 6 bases and J by 0 bases, with 23 bases left in between. CDR3 in DNA: TGCGCCAGCACCGCACCCACCTGCGGTGAAAAGAGCACAGATACGCAGTATTTT. As protein: CASTAPTCGEKSTDTQYF.

The chain links TRBV5-4 to TRBJ1-1, with unresolved D. CDR1 and CDR2 from the germline V gene are SGHNT and YYREEE (reference sequence). Trimming pared 0 bases from V and 1 base from J, leaving 10 bases between. The CDR3 consists of 15 residues. DNA for the CDR3: TGTGCCAGCAGCTTGGCGATGGACGGGAACACTGAAGCTTTCTTT. Amino acid sequence: CASSLAMDGNTEAFF.

The chain carries TRBV4-1 and TRBJ1-2, with D perhaps TRBD1 (5 bases). V lost 0 bases and J lost 8, with 19 bases in between. Germline V gives CDR1 MGHRA, CDR2 YSYEKL. This CDR3 has 16 amino acids. The CDR3 region is CASSQEPGGRVGGYTF. CDR3 sequence (DNA): TGCGCCAGCAGCCAAGAGCCTGGGGGGAGAGTGGGCGGCTACACCTTC.

This sequence joins TRBV9 and TRBJ2-1; the match to TRBD2 covers 7 bases. This CDR3 is built from 15 residues. Losses at the gene ends were 0 bases for V and 6 bases for J; bases not matched to a gene: 6. Germline V gene lookup returns CDR1 SGDLS and CDR2 YYNGEE. Here the CDR3 DNA reads TGTGCCAGCAGCGTAGTGGCGGGAGACTTCAATGAGCAGTTCTTC. It is translated as CASSVVAGDFNEQFF.

The chain recombines TRBV28 with TRBJ1-2; perhaps TRBD1 as D (6 bases). Germline V gene data show CDR1 as MDHEN and CDR2 as SYDVKM. CDR3 length: 15 residues. Trimming pared 2 bases from V and 4 bases from J, leaving 14 bases between. DNA of the CDR3: TGTGCCAGCAGTTTACCCCCAAAGGGGGGCTATGGCTACACCTTC. Translated, it gives CASSLPPKGGYGYTF.

This chain joins TRBV2 and TRBJ2-7, with TRBD1 identical over 9 bases. The germline CDR1 and CDR2 sequences are SNHLY and FYNNEI. Trimming cost V 6 bases and J 0 bases; bases outside gene matches: 3. The CDR3 sequence is 14 residues long. CDR3 nucleotide sequence: TGTGCCAGCAGGGGACAGGGACACTCCTACGAGCAGTACTTC. Translated, it gives CASRGQGHSYEQYF. Complete variable domain (other parts from reference TRBV2 and TRBJ2-7): EPEVTQTPSHQVTQMGQEVILRCVPISNHLYFYWYRQILGQKVEFLVSFYNNEISEKSEIFDDQFSVERPDGSNFTLKIRSTKLEDSAMYFCASRGQGHSYEQYFGPGTRLTVT.

This chain joins TRBV19 and TRBJ1-5; D unclear. The length of the CDR3 is 13 residues. Trimming stripped 0 bases from V and 5 bases from J, with 5 bases between. Germline V gene sequence: CDR1 LNHDA, CDR2 SQIVND (reference sequence). CDR3 amino acids: CASSIDWDQPQHF. DNA of the CDR3: TGTGCCAGTAGTATAGATTGGGATCAGCCCCAGCATTTT.

The genes are TRBV29-1 and TRBJ1-1, with TRBD1 as a possible D gene (6 bases). CDR1 is SQVTM and CDR2 is ANQGSEA in the germline V gene. The CDR3 runs 15 residues. V was clipped by 6 bases and J by 3 bases, with 20 bases between them. DNA of the CDR3: TGCAGCGTGGACCATTACAGGGTCTCGGACACTGAAGCTTTCTTT. Encoded protein: CSVDHYRVSDTEAFF.

V usage is TRBV6-6 and J usage is TRBJ1-2; tentative D call: TRBD1 (6 bases). Germline-derived CDR1 and CDR2 are MNHNY and SVGAGI (reference sequence). V lost 5 bases, J lost 2 bases, and 9 bases lay in between. This CDR3 has 13 amino acids. CDR3 bases: TGTGCCAGCAGTCTAACAGGGAACTATGGCTACACCTTC. It specifies CASSLTGNYGYTF.

The chain recombines TRBV3-1 (or the pseudogene TRBV3-2) with TRBJ2-7; D unresolved. Trimming shortened V by 0 bases and J by 3 bases, and 12 bases separated the two germline ends. Germline V gives CDR1 LGHDT, CDR2 YNNKEL (reference sequence). The CDR3 runs to 15 residues. CDR3 coding DNA: TGTGCCAGCAGCCAAGATAATTTTGCCGACTACGAGCAGTACTTC. Translating it yields CASSQDNFADYEQYF.